Listed below are T cell receptor beta chains from one sample, sequenced in a study of T cell repertoires in cytomegalovirus infection. TCRdb re-derived calls from the reads in MiXCR, one entry per CDR3 protein. This table has some 800,000 distinct CDR3 sequences, less than 35% appearing once. These receptors have no known antigen. The sequenced sample was cultured CD8+ T cells from PBMCs, obtained from culture after CMV antigen stimulation. The receptors were sampled from a human donor in good health (CMV status not recorded). Some clones in this sample may be carry-over from other donors' samples. CDR3s include the opening cysteine and the closing phenylalanine or tryptophan. D genes are given only for firm matches. Clone size is given for some rows only: seen once, a few or many times, or a class if the clone is expanded.

CDR3 DNA	CDR3 protein	D gene	clone size	V gene	J gene
TGTGCCAGCAGCCTCGGGCTGCAATTGTCCTACAATGAGCAGTTCTTC	CASSLGLQLSYNEQFF	NA	NA	TRBV7-2	TRBJ2-1
TGTGCTAGCAGCTTAGCGGCAGGGGATCAAGAGACCCAGTACTTC	CASSLAAGDQETQYF	NA	few	TRBV7-6	TRBJ2-5
TGTGCCAGCAGCTTAGATGGGGACCCCCCCCGGTATACGCAGTATTTT	CASSLDGDPPRYTQYF	NA	many	TRBV7-2	TRBJ2-3
TGTGCCATCAGTGACAGGACAAACACTGAAGCTTTCTTT	CAISDRTNTEAFF	NA	few	TRBV10-3	TRBJ1-1
TGCGCCAGCAGCCACCCATACATGAACACTGAAGCTTTCTTT	CASSHPYMNTEAFF	NA	few	TRBV4-1	TRBJ1-1
TGTGCCAGCAGCCAAGATTGGACGAGCGGGGGGGCATCAGATACGCAGTATTTT	CASSQDWTSGGASDTQYF	TRBD2	NA	TRBV4-2	TRBJ2-3
TGTGCCAGCAGCCTAGAGGACGGGCACACTGAAGCTTTCTTT	CASSLEDGHTEAFF	NA	few	TRBV6-5	TRBJ1-1
TGTGCCAGCAGTTTAGTCCCGGATCACACCGGGGAGCTGTTTTTT	CASSLVPDHTGELFF	NA	few	TRBV12-3/TRBV12-4	TRBJ2-2
TGTGCCAGCAGTGGTGCTGAAGCACACACCGGGGAGCTGTTTTTT	CASSGAEAHTGELFF	NA	few	TRBV2	TRBJ2-2
TGTGCCAGTAGTAAAACCCACGGAGGAGATACGCAGTATTTT	CASSKTHGGDTQYF	NA	NA	TRBV19	TRBJ2-3
TGCGCCAGCAGCTTCCCGACTAGCGGGGGGGTCACAGATACGCAGTATTTT	CASSFPTSGGVTDTQYF	TRBD2	NA	TRBV5-1	TRBJ2-3
TGTGCCAGTAGTGCGGGGTACATGAACACTGAAGCTTTCTTT	CASSAGYMNTEAFF	NA	NA	TRBV19	TRBJ1-1
TGTGCCAGCAGCTCGCGGGAGCGGGGGGCGCTAGATGAGCAGTTCTTC	CASSSRERGALDEQFF	TRBD2	NA	TRBV13	TRBJ2-1
TGTGCCAGCAGATCGGGACTAGTCAGAGAGACCCAGTACTTC	CASRSGLVRETQYF	TRBD2	NA	TRBV27	TRBJ2-5
TGTGCCAGCAGCATCCTACAGCGGGGGGGCCCAGAGACCCAGTACTTC	CASSILQRGGPETQYF	TRBD2	NA	TRBV7-8	TRBJ2-5
TGCGCCAGCAGGCCCAGGGACAGCCCGTATAATTCACCCCTCCACTTT	CASRPRDSPYNSPLHF	TRBD1	NA	TRBV5-1	TRBJ1-6
TGTGCCAGCAGGCTGGGACAGGAAAACTATGGCTACACCTTC	CASRLGQENYGYTF	TRBD1	few	TRBV6-5	TRBJ1-2